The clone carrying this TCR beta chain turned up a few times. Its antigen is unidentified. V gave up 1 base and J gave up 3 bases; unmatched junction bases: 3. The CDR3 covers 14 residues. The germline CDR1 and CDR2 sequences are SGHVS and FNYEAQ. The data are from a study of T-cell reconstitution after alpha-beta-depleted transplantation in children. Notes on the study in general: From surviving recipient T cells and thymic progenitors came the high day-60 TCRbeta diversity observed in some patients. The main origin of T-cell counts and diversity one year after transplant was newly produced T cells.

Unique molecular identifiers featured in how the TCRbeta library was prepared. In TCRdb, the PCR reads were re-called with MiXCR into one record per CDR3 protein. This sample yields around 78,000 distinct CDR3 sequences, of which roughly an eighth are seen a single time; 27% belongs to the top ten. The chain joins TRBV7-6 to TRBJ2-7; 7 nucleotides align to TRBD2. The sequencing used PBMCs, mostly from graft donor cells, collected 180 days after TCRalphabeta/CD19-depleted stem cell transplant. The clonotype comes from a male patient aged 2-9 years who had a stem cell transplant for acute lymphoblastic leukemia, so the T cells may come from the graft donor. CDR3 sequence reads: CASSLGGEGYEQYF. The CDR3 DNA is TGTGCCAGCAGCTTAGGGGGGGAGGGCTACGAGCAGTACTTC. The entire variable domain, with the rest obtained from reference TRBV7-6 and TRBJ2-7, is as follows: GAGVSQSPRYKVTKRGQDVALRCDPISGHVSLYWYRQALGQGPEFLTYFNYEAQQDKSGLPNDRFSAERPEGSISTLTIQRTEQRDSAMYRCASSLGGEGYEQYFGPGTRLTVT.